This T cell receptor beta chain emerged from a study of shared T cell receptors in the human thymus. Using immunoSEQ multiplex PCR, the repertoire was profiled, and TCRdb retains in-frame clones only, with some absent. The sample holds 720,000 or so clones, approximately 85% seen once. With 7 bases removed from V and 3 bases from J, the gap between germline ends came to 15 bases. The CDR3 covers 14 residues. Germline V gene data show CDR1 as SNHLY and CDR2 as FYNNEI. This clone was observed a single time. The same data also contributed to another study, on human thymus T cells. In that study: Those donating were healthy Finnish infants in corrective surgery for congenital heart defects. The thymus was resected at corrective cardiac surgery. Thymic and blood repertoires appeared to display a bias in their usage of V and J genes. Related work showed strongly overlapping thymic repertoires across unrelated individuals.

Sequences were obtained from thymocytes. This chain uses TRBV2 with TRBJ1-2; D call uncertain. The source of this sequence is a girl under three years old with a congenital heart defect. Here the CDR3 reads CASMWAGPHYGYTF. The CDR3 nucleotides are TGTGCCAGCATGTGGGCGGGCCCCCACTATGGCTACACCTTC. Filled out from reference TRBV2 and TRBJ1-2, the complete variable domain reads EPEVTQTPSHQVTQMGQEVILRCVPISNHLYFYWYRQILGQKVEFLVSFYNNEISEKSEIFDDQFSVERPDGSNFTLKIRSTKLEDSAMYFCASMWAGPHYGYTFGSGTRLTVV.